The following is a T cell receptor (beta chain) sequence with its context. The target of this receptor is not known. No clone much larger than this one lies a single base away; base qualities are absent. This entry comes from a study of blood T cell repertoires in COVID-19 (TCRdb year 2020). Background on the whole study: The collaborator samples originated in the United States, Italy and Spain and spanned the acute and convalescent phases of COVID-19. The material from the prospective study consisted of cDNA or gDNA derived from T cells, B-cell-depleted T cells, or PBMCs. Subjects who had been exposed to COVID-19, were actively infected with it, or had recovered from it provided the deeply sampled blood TCRbeta repertoires that made up the dataset. A freely available public database, intended as a resource for researchers studying the immune response to SARS-CoV-2, is where the repertoires were released. The samples were drawn from the first 160 participants of the ongoing ImmuneRACE study and from 1,254 subjects provided by 6 global collaborators. Sample metadata almost always included a de-identified subject ID, COVID-19 status, age in years and sex. HLA class I and class II types, where available, came from metadata supplied by the sample provider rather than from assay-based typing.

The immunoSEQ Assay, a bias-controlled multiplex PCR, was used to amplify TCRbeta CDR3 regions from genomic DNA. The paper's data handling went like this. Nucleated cell counts per sample were estimated from amplification of reference gene primers within the assay. Sequence reads were collapsed and filtered to measure the absolute abundance of every unique TCRbeta CDR3 rearrangement. For each sample, productive Simpson clonality was calculated as the square root of Simpson's diversity index across productive rearrangements. Sourced from immuneACCESS, this table was stored by TCRdb with only in-frame sequences that have V and J called. A share of the clones is absent; for the studies checked, an unresolved V gene accounts for under half, and the remainder has no known explanation. D and trimming were read from the DNA, whereas the V and J calls and clone size are those reported in that table. In this sample the table shows approximately 260,000 clones, around 90% of which occur a single time. The top ten constitute 3% to 4.5% of the sample.

General study outcomes and caveats: How much clinical and demographic metadata was included differed by source and by participant, and the metadata was provided uncurated.

Each collaborating institution followed its own protocols to collect whole blood in K2EDTA tubes. For TCRbeta analysis, collaborators shipped samples in one of three forms: frozen whole blood, isolated PBMCs, or DNA extracted from either of those sample types. The CDR3, from cysteine to phenylalanine, totals 15 residues. The read is trimmed to its CDR3 DNA, 45 bases read in frame from base 1. The germline V gene encodes CDR1 SNHLY and CDR2 FYNNEI. Here V drops 7 bases and J drops 4 bases, and the junction holds 8 bases not matched to any gene. The sequence derives from a woman aged 35 to 49 with acute or convalescent COVID-19. What was sequenced was peripheral blood. Rearrangement joined TRBV2 to TRBJ2-3, and 10 junction bases match TRBD1. The CDR3 region has the sequence CASTRGTGVADTQYF. The nucleotides are TGTGCCAGCACCCGCGGGACAGGGGTCGCAGATACGCAGTATTTT.